This TCR beta chain was profiled in a study of blood T cell repertoires in COVID-19. Study overall: T cells, B-cell-depleted T cells, or PBMCs supplied cDNA or gDNA.

Germline CDR1 reads SGHRS; CDR2 reads YFSETQ. The CDR3 spans 14 residues. The V end lost 2 bases, the J end lost 0 bases, and 6 bases lay between the germline ends. This table comes from immunoSEQ multiplex PCR, and its TCRdb copy is limited to in-frame clones, with some not included. Seen here are around 160,000 clones, about 84% observed once, and the top ten hold approximately 13%. The sequenced sample was peripheral blood. This clonotype was sampled from a man between 60 and 75 years old with active or convalescent COVID-19. J is TRBJ2-1 and V is TRBV5-1; unclear D gene. For the CDR3, the DNA is TGCGCCAGCAGCTTACAAAGCTCCTACAATGAGCAGTTCTTC. Translation gives CASSLQSSYNEQFF.